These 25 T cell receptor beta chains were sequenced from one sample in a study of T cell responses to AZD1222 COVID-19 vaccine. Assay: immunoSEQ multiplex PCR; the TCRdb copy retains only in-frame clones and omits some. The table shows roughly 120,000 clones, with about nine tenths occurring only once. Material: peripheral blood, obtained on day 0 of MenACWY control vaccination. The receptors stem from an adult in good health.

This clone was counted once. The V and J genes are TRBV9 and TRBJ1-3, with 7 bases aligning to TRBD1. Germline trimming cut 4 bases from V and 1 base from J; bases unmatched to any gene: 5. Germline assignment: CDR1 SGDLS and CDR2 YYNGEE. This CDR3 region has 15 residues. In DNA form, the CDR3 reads TGTGCCAGCAGCCAGGGGGTTAGTTCTGGAAACACCATATATTTT. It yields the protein CASSQGVSSGNTIYF.

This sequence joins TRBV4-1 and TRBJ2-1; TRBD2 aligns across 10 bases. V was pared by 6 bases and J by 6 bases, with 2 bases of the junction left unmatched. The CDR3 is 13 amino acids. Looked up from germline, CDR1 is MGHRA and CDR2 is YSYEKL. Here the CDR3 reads CASRASGSNEQFF. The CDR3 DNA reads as TGCGCCAGCAGGGCTAGCGGGAGCAATGAGCAGTTCTTC.

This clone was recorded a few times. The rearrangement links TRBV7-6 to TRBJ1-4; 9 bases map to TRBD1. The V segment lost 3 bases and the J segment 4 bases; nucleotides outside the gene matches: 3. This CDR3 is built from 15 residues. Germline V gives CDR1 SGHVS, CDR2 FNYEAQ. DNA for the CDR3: TGTGCCAGCAGCTTCAGGGACAGGGTTAATGAAAAACTGTTTTTT. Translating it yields CASSFRDRVNEKLFF.

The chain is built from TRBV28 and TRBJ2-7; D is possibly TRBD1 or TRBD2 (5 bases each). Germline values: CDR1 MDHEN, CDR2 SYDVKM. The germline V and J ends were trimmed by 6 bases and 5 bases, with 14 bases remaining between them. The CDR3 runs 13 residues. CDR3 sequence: CASREQGRDEQYF. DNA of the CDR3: TGTGCCAGCAGGGAGCAGGGACGGGACGAGCAGTACTTC.

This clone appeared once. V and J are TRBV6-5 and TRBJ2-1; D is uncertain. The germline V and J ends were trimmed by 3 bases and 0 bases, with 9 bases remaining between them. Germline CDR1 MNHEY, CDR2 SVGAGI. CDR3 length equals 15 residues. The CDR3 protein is CASSYQPSSYNEQFF. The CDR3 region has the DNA TGTGCCAGCAGTTATCAACCGAGCTCCTACAATGAGCAGTTCTTC.

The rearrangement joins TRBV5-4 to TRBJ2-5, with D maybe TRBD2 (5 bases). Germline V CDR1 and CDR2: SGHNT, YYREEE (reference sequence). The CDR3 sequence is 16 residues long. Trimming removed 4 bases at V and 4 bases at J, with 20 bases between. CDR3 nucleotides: TGTGCCAGCAGCCCGGAAGGTCCTCGGGGATTAGAGACCCAGTACTTC. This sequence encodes CASSPEGPRGLETQYF.

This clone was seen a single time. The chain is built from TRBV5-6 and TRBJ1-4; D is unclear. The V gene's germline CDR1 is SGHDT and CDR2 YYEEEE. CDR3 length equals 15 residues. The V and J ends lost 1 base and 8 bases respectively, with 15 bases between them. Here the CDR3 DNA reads TGTGCCAGCAGCTTGAGTGGACGCTTTACCGAAAAACTGTTTTTT. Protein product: CASSLSGRFTEKLFF.

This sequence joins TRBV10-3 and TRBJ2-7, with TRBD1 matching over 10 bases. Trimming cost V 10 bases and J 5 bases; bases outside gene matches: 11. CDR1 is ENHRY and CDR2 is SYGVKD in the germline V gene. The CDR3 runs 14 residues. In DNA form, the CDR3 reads TGTGCCACCGATTTTGGACAGGGGGGCAACGAGCAGTACTTC. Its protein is CATDFGQGGNEQYF.

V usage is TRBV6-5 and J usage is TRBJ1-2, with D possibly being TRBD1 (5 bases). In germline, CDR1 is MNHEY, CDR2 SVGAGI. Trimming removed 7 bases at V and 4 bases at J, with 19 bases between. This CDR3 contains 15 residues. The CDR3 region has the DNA TGTGCCAGCATTCAGGGACCCGGGCTCTCCTATGGCTACACCTTC. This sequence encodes CASIQGPGLSYGYTF.

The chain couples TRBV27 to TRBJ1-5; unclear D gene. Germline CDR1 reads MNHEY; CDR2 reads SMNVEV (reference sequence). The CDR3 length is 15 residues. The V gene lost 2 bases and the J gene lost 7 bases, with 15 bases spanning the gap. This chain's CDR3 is CASSLVATGRQPQHF. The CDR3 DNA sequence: TGTGCCAGCAGTTTAGTGGCTACGGGAAGGCAGCCCCAGCATTTT.

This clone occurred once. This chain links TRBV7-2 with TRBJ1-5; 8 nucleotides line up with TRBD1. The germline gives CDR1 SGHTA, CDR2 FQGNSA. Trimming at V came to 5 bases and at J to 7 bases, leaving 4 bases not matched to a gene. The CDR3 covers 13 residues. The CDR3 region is CASSTDRAQPQHF. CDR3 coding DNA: TGTGCCAGCAGCACGGACAGGGCACAGCCCCAGCATTTT.

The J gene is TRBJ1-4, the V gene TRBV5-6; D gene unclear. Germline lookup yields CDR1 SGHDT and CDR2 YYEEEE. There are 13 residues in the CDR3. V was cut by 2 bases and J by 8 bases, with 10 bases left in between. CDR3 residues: CASSFSGPEKLFF. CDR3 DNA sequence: TGTGCCAGCAGCTTCTCAGGTCCCGAAAAACTGTTTTTT.

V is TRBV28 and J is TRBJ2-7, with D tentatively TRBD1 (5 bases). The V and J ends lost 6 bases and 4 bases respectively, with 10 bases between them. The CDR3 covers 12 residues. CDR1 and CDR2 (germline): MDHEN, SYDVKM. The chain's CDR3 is CASRKSGYEQYF. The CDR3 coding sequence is TGTGCCAGCAGAAAATCAGGGTACGAGCAGTACTTC.

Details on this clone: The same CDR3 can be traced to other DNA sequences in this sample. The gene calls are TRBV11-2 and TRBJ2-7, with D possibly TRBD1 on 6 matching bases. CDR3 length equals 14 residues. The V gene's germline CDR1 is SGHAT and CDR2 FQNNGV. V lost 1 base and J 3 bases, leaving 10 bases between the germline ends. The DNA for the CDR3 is TGTGCCAGCAGCTTAGGTCAAGGGGGCTACGAGCAGTACTTC. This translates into CASSLGQGGYEQYF.

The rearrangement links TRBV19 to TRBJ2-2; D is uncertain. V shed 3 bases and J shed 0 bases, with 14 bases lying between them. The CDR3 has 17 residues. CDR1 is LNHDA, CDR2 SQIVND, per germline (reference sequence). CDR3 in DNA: TGTGCCAGTAGTATTCGTGCAGCGTCCGCGAACACCGGGGAGCTGTTTTTT. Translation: CASSIRAASANTGELFF.

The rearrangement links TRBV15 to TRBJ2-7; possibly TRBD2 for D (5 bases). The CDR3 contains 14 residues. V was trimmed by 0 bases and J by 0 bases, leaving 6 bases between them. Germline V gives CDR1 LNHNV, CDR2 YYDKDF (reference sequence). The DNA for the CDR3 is TGTGCCACCAGCAGAGATGAGGGCTCCTACGAGCAGTACTTC. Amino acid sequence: CATSRDEGSYEQYF.

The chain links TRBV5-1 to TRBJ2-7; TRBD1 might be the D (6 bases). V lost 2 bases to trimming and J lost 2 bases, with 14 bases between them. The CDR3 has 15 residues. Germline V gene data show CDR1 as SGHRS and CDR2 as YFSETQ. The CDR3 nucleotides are TGCGCCAGCAGCTTATCGTCAGGGGCCCCCTACGAGCAGTACTTC. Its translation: CASSLSSGAPYEQYF. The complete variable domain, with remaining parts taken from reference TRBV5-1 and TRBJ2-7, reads KAGVTQTPRYLIKTRGQQVTLSCSPISGHRSVSWYQQTPGQGLQFLFEYFSETQRNKGNFPGRFSGRQFSNSRSEMNVSTLELGDSALYLCASSLSSGAPYEQYFGPGTRLTVT.

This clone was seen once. CDR3 nucleotides: TGTGCCAGCAGATCAGACAGGCTAAGCGGGATCGAGCAGTACTTC. Protein sequence: CASRSDRLSGIEQYF. V usage is TRBV6-5 and J usage is TRBJ2-7, with D perhaps TRBD2 (7 bases). With 6 bases removed from V and 6 bases from J, the gap between germline ends came to 21 bases. The CDR3 has 15 amino acids. CDR1 is MNHEY and CDR2 is SVGAGI in the germline V gene.

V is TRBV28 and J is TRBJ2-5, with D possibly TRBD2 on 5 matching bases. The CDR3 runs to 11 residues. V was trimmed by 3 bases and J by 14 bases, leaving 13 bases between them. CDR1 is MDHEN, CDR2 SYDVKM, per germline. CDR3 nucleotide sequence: TGTGCCAGCAGTTTTTTGGGAGCCTCATACTTC. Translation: CASSFLGASYF.

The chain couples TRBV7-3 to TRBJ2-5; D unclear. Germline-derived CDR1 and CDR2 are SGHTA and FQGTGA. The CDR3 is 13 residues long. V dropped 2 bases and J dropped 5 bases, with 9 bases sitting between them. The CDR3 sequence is CASSLVGSETQYF. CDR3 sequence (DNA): TGTGCCAGCAGCTTAGTAGGGTCGGAGACCCAGTACTTC. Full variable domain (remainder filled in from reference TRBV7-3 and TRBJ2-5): GAGVSQTPSNKVTEKGKYVELRCDPISGHTALYWYRQSLGQGPEFLIYFQGTGAADDSGLPNDRFFAVRPEGSVSTLKIQRTERGDSAVYLCASSLVGSETQYFGPGTRLLVL.

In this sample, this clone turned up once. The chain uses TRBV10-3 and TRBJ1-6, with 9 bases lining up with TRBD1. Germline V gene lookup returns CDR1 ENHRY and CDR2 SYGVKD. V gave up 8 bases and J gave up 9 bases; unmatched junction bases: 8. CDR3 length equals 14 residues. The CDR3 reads CAIRPGQGGSPLHF. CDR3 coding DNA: TGTGCCATCCGACCGGGACAGGGAGGTTCACCCCTCCACTTT.

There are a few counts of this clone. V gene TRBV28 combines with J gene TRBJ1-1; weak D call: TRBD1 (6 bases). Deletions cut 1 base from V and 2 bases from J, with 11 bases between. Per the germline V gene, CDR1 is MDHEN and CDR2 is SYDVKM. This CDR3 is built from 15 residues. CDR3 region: CASSLYRTVNTEAFF. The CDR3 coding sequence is TGTGCCAGCAGTTTATACCGGACAGTTAACACTGAAGCTTTCTTT.

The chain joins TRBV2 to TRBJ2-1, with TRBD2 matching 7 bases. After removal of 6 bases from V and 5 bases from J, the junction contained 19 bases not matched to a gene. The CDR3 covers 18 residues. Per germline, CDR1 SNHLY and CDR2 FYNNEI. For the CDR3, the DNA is TGTGCCAGCAGCGGACTCGCGTGGGAGGGCCTCATGGACAATGAGCAGTTCTTC. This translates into CASSGLAWEGLMDNEQFF.

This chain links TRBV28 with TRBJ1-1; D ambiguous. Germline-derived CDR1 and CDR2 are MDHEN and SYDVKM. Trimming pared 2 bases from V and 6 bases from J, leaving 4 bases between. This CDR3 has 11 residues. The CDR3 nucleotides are TGTGCCAGCAGTTTACGTGCTGAAGCTTTCTTT. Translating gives CASSLRAEAFF.

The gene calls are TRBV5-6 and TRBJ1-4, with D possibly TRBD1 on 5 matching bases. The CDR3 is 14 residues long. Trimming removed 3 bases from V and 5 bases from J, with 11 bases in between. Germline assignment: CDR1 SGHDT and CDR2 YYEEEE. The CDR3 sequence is CASSWGLENEKLFF. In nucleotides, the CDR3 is TGTGCCAGCAGCTGGGGCCTGGAGAATGAAAAACTGTTTTTT.